What follows describes a single TCR beta chain. Its antigen is still unknown. This entry comes from a study of T cell repertoires in cytomegalovirus infection. Background on the study: Use of recently identified HLA-C-restricted and well-studied HLA-B-restricted CMV epitopes was part of the study. Public TCR beta signatures were indicative of both CMV infection and a matching HLA type.

V was pared by 5 bases and J by 2 bases, with 13 bases between. Germline V gives CDR1 SGHTA, CDR2 FQGNSA. The CDR3 covers 15 residues. Findings of the study overall: Cumulative public TCR beta family frequency identified carriers of CMV plus the relevant HLA. Dominant in the ex vivo response were TCR beta clonotypes restricted by HLA-C and specific for CMV.

MiXCR, run by TCRdb on the reads, gives a single entry per CDR3 protein. This sample carries around 710,000 distinct CDR3 sequences, approximately 32% of them seen once, and the ten largest clones take less than 15%. The receptor was isolated from a human donor in good health (CMV status not recorded). Some clones in this sample may be carry-over from other donors' samples. Specimen: cultured CD8+ T cells from PBMCs, collected from culture after CMV antigen stimulation. The chain is built from TRBV7-2 and TRBJ1-5; unclear D gene. The DNA of the CDR3 is TGTGCCAGCAGCCCTGGTCGGTCCGGCAATCAGCCCCAGCATTTT. This gives the protein CASSPGRSGNQPQHF. Full variable domain (rest looked up from reference TRBV7-2 and TRBJ1-5): GAGVSQSPSNKVTEKGKDVELRCDPISGHTALYWYRQSLGQGLEFLIYFQGNSAPDKSGLPSDRFSAERTGGSVSTLTIQRTQQEDSAVYLCASSPGRSGNQPQHFGDGTRLSIL.